Presented here are 14 T cell receptor beta chains from one specimen sequenced in a study of graft-versus-host responses after intestinal transplantation. The data were produced by immunoSEQ multiplex PCR, yet TCRdb's version contains in-frame clones alone and is incomplete. The sample holds approximately 77,000 clones; about 90% are singletons and the top ten take roughly 0.64%. Sequencing used PBMCs, obtained 98 days after intestinal transplantation. All receptors derive from a human patient who received an intestinal transplant, so some T cells may come from the graft donor.

The rearrangement links TRBV19 to TRBJ2-1; possibly TRBD2 for D (5 bases). This CDR3 is 14 amino acids long. V gave up 1 base and J gave up 6 bases, with 10 bases separating them. Germline-derived CDR1 and CDR2 are LNHDA and SQIVND (reference sequence). CDR3 bases: TGTGCCAGTAGTATAGGGACTCCGGGCAATGAGCAGTTCTTC. As protein: CASSIGTPGNEQFF.

The rearrangement uses TRBV30 and TRBJ2-5; TRBD2 matches 12 bases. Germline V gene sequence: CDR1 GTSNPN, CDR2 SVGIG (reference sequence). The CDR3 covers 15 residues. V lost 3 bases and J lost 7; bases outside the gene matches: 9. DNA of the CDR3: TGTGCCTGGAGCCCGCTAGCGGGAGGGCCAGGGACCCAGTACTTC. Protein sequence: CAWSPLAGGPGTQYF.

This chain uses TRBV28 with TRBJ2-1, with 8 bases aligning to TRBD1. Germline trimming cut 1 base from V and 0 bases from J; bases unmatched to any gene: 2. Per germline, CDR1 MDHEN and CDR2 SYDVKM. CDR3 size: 16 residues. CDR3 coding DNA: TGTGCCAGCAGTTTATCCGGACAGGGCTCCTACAATGAGCAGTTCTTC. It is translated as CASSLSGQGSYNEQFF.

The chain couples TRBV10-2 to TRBJ2-3; TRBD2 matches at 11 bases. There are 15 residues in the CDR3. Germline V gene sequence: CDR1 WSHSY, CDR2 SAAADI. V shed 2 bases and J 4 bases; nucleotides not matched to a gene: 2. CDR3: CASSETSGRSDTQYF. Written as DNA, the CDR3 is TGCGCCAGCAGTGAGACTAGCGGGAGATCAGATACGCAGTATTTT.

CDR3 sequence: CASSQAPPGGLSGNTIYF. CDR3 in DNA: TGTGCCAGCAGCCAGGCCCCCCCAGGGGGCCTCTCTGGAAACACCATATATTTT. This chain joins TRBV14 and TRBJ1-3; 8 bases are shared with TRBD1. V dropped 3 bases and J dropped 0; count of bases not matched to a gene: 10. The CDR3 has 18 residues. Germline V lookup: CDR1 SGHDN, CDR2 FVKESK.

The V and J genes are TRBV5-4 and TRBJ2-1; 8 bases agree with TRBD2. The germline gives CDR1 SGHNT, CDR2 YYREEE (reference sequence). V was pared by 0 bases and J by 8 bases, with 4 bases of the junction left unmatched. The CDR3 extends over 14 amino acids. CDR3 DNA sequence: TGTGCCAGCAGCTTGGTTAGCGGGGACGATGAGCAGTTCTTC. It specifies CASSLVSGDDEQFF.

The chain couples TRBV27 to TRBJ2-3; 7 nucleotides line up with TRBD1. CDR1 and CDR2 from the germline V gene are MNHEY and SMNVEV (reference sequence). Losses at the gene ends were 8 bases for V and 0 bases for J; bases not matched to a gene: 5. There are 14 residues in the CDR3. CDR3 coding DNA: TGTGCCAGCTCCCCGGGACAGAGCACAGATACGCAGTATTTT. Residues: CASSPGQSTDTQYF.

The chain employs TRBV28 and TRBJ2-7; 8 positions agree with TRBD2. From germline, CDR1 is MDHEN and CDR2 SYDVKM. The ends lost 2 bases at V and 1 base at J; junction bases unmatched: 4. This CDR3 has 15 residues. DNA for the CDR3: TGTGCCAGCAGTTTAGGCGGGAGGTTATCCTACGAGCAGTACTTC. Amino acids: CASSLGGRLSYEQYF.

This rearrangement joins TRBV27 to TRBJ1-5; 8 bases are a match to TRBD1. The germline gives CDR1 MNHEY, CDR2 SMNVEV (reference sequence). With V trimmed by 2 bases and J by 6 bases, 3 bases remained unmatched. The CDR3 loop spans 14 amino acids. CDR3 in amino acids: CASSLQGASQPQHF. The CDR3 DNA follows: TGTGCCAGCAGTTTACAGGGGGCCTCTCAGCCCCAGCATTTT.

The rearrangement joins TRBV15 to TRBJ2-1, with no clear D. The CDR3 consists of 14 residues. Trimming took 2 bases from V and 10 from J, leaving 15 bases between them. Germline V gives CDR1 LNHNV, CDR2 YYDKDF (reference sequence). The CDR3 loop is CATSRSRAATEQFF. The DNA for the CDR3 is TGTGCCACCAGCAGATCCCGGGCGGCGACCGAGCAGTTCTTC. The variable domain in full, with the rest retrieved from reference TRBV15 and TRBJ2-1, is DAMVIQNPRYQVTQFGKPVTLSCSQTLNHNVMYWYQQKSSQAPKLLFHYYDKDFNNEADTPDNFQSRRPNTSFCFLDIRSPGLGDTAMYLCATSRSRAATEQFFGPGTRLTVL.

The rearrangement joins TRBV2 to TRBJ1-1, with D possibly TRBD1 on 5 matching bases. The CDR3 covers 14 residues. V was pared by 8 bases and J by 0 bases, with 13 bases between. Per the germline V gene, CDR1 is SNHLY and CDR2 is FYNNEI. CDR3 in amino acids: CASVQGLMNTEAFF. Written as DNA, the CDR3 is TGTGCCAGCGTGCAGGGCCTCATGAACACTGAAGCTTTCTTT.

This chain joins TRBV19 and TRBJ2-3; TRBD2 matches 11 bases. Germline V gene data show CDR1 as LNHDA and CDR2 as SQIVND (reference sequence). The junction had 11 bases not matched to a gene; V was cut back by 4 bases and J by 2 bases. The CDR3 length is 18 residues. Here the CDR3 reads CASSTLAGGFLPTDTQYF. CDR3 DNA sequence: TGTGCCAGTAGTACCTTAGCGGGAGGGTTTTTGCCCACAGATACGCAGTATTTT.

The V call is TRBV21-1, the J call TRBJ1-5; the D segment call TRBD1 is taken from the table without a DNA check. TRBV21-1 is assigned pseudogene status. The CDR3 extends over 21 amino acids. The CDR3 nucleotides read TGTGCCAGCAGCAAAAAAGGAGGGACAGGGGGCACCAATTCATTCAATCAGCCCCAGCATTTT. Translating it yields CASSKKGGTGGTNSFNQPQHF.

The chain carries TRBV9 and TRBJ2-3, with TRBD1 as a possible D gene (5 bases). The CDR3 contains 16 residues. The germline V and J ends were trimmed by 3 bases and 2 bases, with 16 bases remaining between them. The germline gives CDR1 SGDLS, CDR2 YYNGEE. CDR3 nucleotide sequence: TGTGCCAGCAGCGCTGACAGCCGACTTGCCACAGATACGCAGTATTTT. This sequence encodes CASSADSRLATDTQYF.